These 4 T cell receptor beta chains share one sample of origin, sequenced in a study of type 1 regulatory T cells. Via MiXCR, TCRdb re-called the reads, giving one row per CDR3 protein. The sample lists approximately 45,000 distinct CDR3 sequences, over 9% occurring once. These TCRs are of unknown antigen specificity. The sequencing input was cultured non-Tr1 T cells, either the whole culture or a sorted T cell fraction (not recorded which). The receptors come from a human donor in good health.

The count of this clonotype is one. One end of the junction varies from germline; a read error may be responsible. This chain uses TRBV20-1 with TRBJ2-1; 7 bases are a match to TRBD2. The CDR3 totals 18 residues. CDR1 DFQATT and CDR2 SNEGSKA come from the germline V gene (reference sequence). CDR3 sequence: CGAREGTLGGGPYNEQFF. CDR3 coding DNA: TGCGGTGCTAGAGAAGGAACGTTGGGGGGAGGGCCCTACAATGAGCAGTTCTTC.

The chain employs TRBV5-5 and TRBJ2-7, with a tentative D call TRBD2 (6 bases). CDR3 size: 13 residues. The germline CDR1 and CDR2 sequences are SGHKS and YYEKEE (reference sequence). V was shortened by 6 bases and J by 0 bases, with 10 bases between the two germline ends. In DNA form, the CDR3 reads TGTGCCAGCAAGGTAGCGGCCTCCTACGAGCAGTACTTC. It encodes CASKVAASYEQYF.

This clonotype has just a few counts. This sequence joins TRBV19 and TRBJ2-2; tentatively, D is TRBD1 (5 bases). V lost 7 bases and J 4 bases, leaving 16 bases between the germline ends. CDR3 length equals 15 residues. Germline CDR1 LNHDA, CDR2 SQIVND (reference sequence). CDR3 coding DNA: TGTGCCAGTAAGGTACAGGATAGAGGCACCGGGGAGCTGTTTTTT. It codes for CASKVQDRGTGELFF.

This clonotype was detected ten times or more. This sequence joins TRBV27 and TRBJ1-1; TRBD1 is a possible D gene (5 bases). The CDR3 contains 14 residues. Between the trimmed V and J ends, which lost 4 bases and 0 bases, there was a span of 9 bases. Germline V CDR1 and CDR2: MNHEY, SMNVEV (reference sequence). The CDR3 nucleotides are TGTGCCAGCAGTTACCGGGGCCTGAACACTGAAGCTTTCTTT. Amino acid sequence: CASSYRGLNTEAFF.